These 29 T cell receptor beta chains originate from one sample sequenced in a study of CD4 T cells in relation to SARS-CoV-2 and coronaviruses. CD4+ T cells from unexposed donors were obtained before the COVID-19 pandemic (2011-2018). This table comes from immunoSEQ multiplex PCR, and its TCRdb copy is limited to in-frame clones, with some not included. The sample carries some 64,000 clones, approximately 94% recorded once. Sequenced: naive CD4+ T cells from PBMCs. Subset of the sample: naive CD4+ T cells isolated by negative enrichment. These receptors were taken from a human donor in good health.

This chain joins TRBV10-3 and TRBJ2-7, with TRBD1 identical over 12 bases. The CDR3 is 18 amino acids. V lost 6 bases and J lost 0; bases outside the gene matches: 12. Germline CDR1 ENHRY, CDR2 SYGVKD. CDR3 protein: CAISAMGQGAPYSYEQYF. CDR3 in DNA: TGTGCCATCAGCGCTATGGGACAGGGGGCCCCCTACTCCTACGAGCAGTACTTC.

The V and J genes are TRBV7-9 and TRBJ1-1; no clear D. V lost 2 bases to trimming and J lost 7 bases, with 8 bases between them. This CDR3 has 12 amino acids. The V gene's germline CDR1 is SEHNR and CDR2 FQNEAQ (reference sequence). In nucleotides, the CDR3 is TGTGCCAGCAGCTTAATCTACGGTGAAGCTTTCTTT. Its translation is CASSLIYGEAFF.

This clone turned up a few times. This rearrangement joins TRBV7-2 to TRBJ2-5; 7 bases match TRBD1. The CDR3 is 15 residues long. The V gene end was trimmed by 2 bases and the J gene end by 1 base; junction bases not matched to a gene: 4. Germline V CDR1 and CDR2: SGHTA, FQGNSA. CDR3 in DNA: TGTGCCAGCAGCTTATACGGACAGGTCCAAGAGACCCAGTACTTC. The encoded protein is CASSLYGQVQETQYF.

The genes are TRBV27 and TRBJ2-1; 8 positions match TRBD2. This CDR3 spans 15 amino acids. Germline-derived CDR1 and CDR2 are MNHEY and SMNVEV (reference sequence). V shed 4 bases, J shed 4 bases, and the junction held 6 bases outside the gene matches. The CDR3 bases are TGTGCCAGCAGTTCCCCTCGGGGGGGTTACAATGAGCAGTTCTTC. Amino acids: CASSSPRGGYNEQFF.

The genes are TRBV20-1 and TRBJ1-1; D may be TRBD1 (6 bases). V was clipped by 5 bases and J by 11 bases, with 15 bases between them. The CDR3 runs to 11 residues. Germline CDR1 and CDR2: DFQATT and SNEGSKA (reference sequence). The CDR3 bases are TGCAGTGCTGAGCACAGGGTGTTCGCTTTCTTT. It translates to CSAEHRVFAFF.

The CDR3 DNA is TGTGCCAGCTCACCAACGGGGGGGACGAACACCGGGGAGCTGTTTTTT. This translates into CASSPTGGTNTGELFF. The chain recombines TRBV18 with TRBJ2-2; TRBD2 matches at 8 bases. V was pared by 2 bases and J by 0 bases, with 2 bases of the junction left unmatched. Looked up from germline, CDR1 is KGHSH and CDR2 is LQKENI. This CDR3 contains 16 residues.

This rearrangement joins TRBV5-6 to TRBJ1-5; D not certain. The CDR3 sequence is 14 residues long. The V and J ends lost 6 bases and 1 base respectively, with 11 bases between them. Germline values: CDR1 SGHDT, CDR2 YYEEEE. CDR3 in DNA: TGTGCCAGCATCCAGTGGGGAAGCAATCAGCCCCAGCATTTT. Translated, it gives CASIQWGSNQPQHF.

V gene TRBV10-3 combines with J gene TRBJ1-5; no definite D call. The germline V gene encodes CDR1 ENHRY and CDR2 SYGVKD. The V end lost 3 bases, the J end lost 3 bases, and 6 bases lay between the germline ends. This CDR3 is 13 amino acids long. The CDR3 here is CAISDGDNQPQHF. DNA for the CDR3: TGTGCCATCAGTGATGGCGACAATCAGCCCCAGCATTTT.

The rearrangement joins TRBV5-1 to TRBJ1-5, with no clear D. Trimming stripped 0 bases from V and 4 bases from J, with 8 bases between. This CDR3 region has 14 residues. CDR1 is SGHRS, CDR2 YFSETQ, per germline. CDR3 protein: CASSLESSNQPQHF. The CDR3 region has the DNA TGCGCCAGCAGCTTGGAAAGCAGTAATCAGCCCCAGCATTTT.

This chain connects TRBV19 to TRBJ2-5; D is unresolved. The V and J ends lost 5 bases and 1 base respectively, with 8 bases between them. This CDR3 spans 13 amino acids. CDR1 and CDR2 from the germline V gene are LNHDA and SQIVND (reference sequence). In DNA form, the CDR3 reads TGTGCCAGTAGTCCGGGTATCCAAGAGACCCAGTACTTC. As protein: CASSPGIQETQYF.

The J gene is TRBJ2-5, the V gene TRBV2; 10 bases map to TRBD2. Trimming cost V 8 bases and J 1 base; bases outside gene matches: 13. This CDR3 has 17 amino acids. CDR1 is SNHLY and CDR2 is FYNNEI in the germline V gene. In DNA, the CDR3 is TGTGCCAGCGGGGGGGGACTAGCGCACCAAATCCAAGAGACCCAGTACTTC. Translation gives CASGGGLAHQIQETQYF.

This sequence joins TRBV18 and TRBJ2-5; D is unclear. The CDR3 loop spans 13 amino acids. Trimming took off 3 bases at V and 1 base at J, with 6 bases between the two ends. The V gene's germline CDR1 is KGHSH and CDR2 LQKENI. The CDR3 reads CASSPGLQETQYF. In DNA, the CDR3 is TGTGCCAGCTCACCGGGCCTCCAAGAGACCCAGTACTTC. Full variable domain (outside the CDR3, taken from reference TRBV18 and TRBJ2-5): NAGVMQNPRHLVRRRGQEARLRCSPMKGHSHVYWYRQLPEEGLKFMVYLQKENIIDESGMPKERFSAEFPKEGPSILRIQQVVRGDSAAYFCASSPGLQETQYFGPGTRLLVL.

This rearrangement joins TRBV11-2 to TRBJ2-2; 9 positions match TRBD1. The germline CDR1 and CDR2 sequences are SGHAT and FQNNGV. Trimming cost V 3 bases and J 4 bases; bases outside gene matches: 6. The CDR3 is 16 residues long. The DNA of the CDR3 is TGTGCCAGCAGCTTCCTACAGGGGGCATCCACCGGGGAGCTGTTTTTT. Residues: CASSFLQGASTGELFF.

The rearrangement links TRBV6-5 to TRBJ1-5, with D unresolved. CDR3 length: 12 amino acids. CDR1 MNHEY and CDR2 SVGAGI come from the germline V gene. Deletions cut 4 bases from V and 5 bases from J, with 6 bases between. CDR3 bases: TGTGCCAGCAGTTTTAGGGATCAGCCCCAGCATTTT. Translated: CASSFRDQPQHF.

Only one count was recorded for this clone. The chain is built from TRBV2 and TRBJ2-3; perhaps TRBD2 as D (5 bases). Between the trimmed V and J ends, which lost 1 base and 4 bases, there was a span of 9 bases. The V gene's germline CDR1 is SNHLY and CDR2 FYNNEI. This CDR3 comprises 14 residues. The CDR3 bases are TGTGCCAGCAGTGAAGGGGCTAGCCCAGATACGCAGTATTTT. This codes for CASSEGASPDTQYF.

The rearrangement uses TRBV30 and TRBJ1-5; D is uncertain. Germline V gene sequence: CDR1 GTSNPN, CDR2 SVGIG (reference sequence). CDR3 length: 14 amino acids. V lost 2 bases to trimming and J lost 0 bases, with 8 bases between them. The CDR3 nucleotides read TGTGCCTGGAGTACCGACACTAGCAATCAGCCCCAGCATTTT. It codes for CAWSTDTSNQPQHF.

This chain joins TRBV28 and TRBJ1-4; TRBD1 aligns across 8 bases. The CDR3 totals 14 residues. V gave up 4 bases and J gave up 2 bases; unmatched junction bases: 0. In germline, CDR1 is MDHEN, CDR2 SYDVKM. Written as DNA, the CDR3 is TGTGCCAGCAGTTGGACAGGGACTAATGAAAAACTGTTTTTT. Translated: CASSWTGTNEKLFF.

The chain couples TRBV19 to TRBJ1-1; TRBD1 might be the D (6 bases). The CDR3 extends over 15 amino acids. Germline V gene lookup returns CDR1 LNHDA and CDR2 SQIVND (reference sequence). The V end was cut by 5 bases, the J end by 0 bases, with 13 bases between. CDR3 residues: CASSRTARLNTEAFF. CDR3 in DNA: TGTGCCAGTAGTCGGACAGCAAGATTGAACACTGAAGCTTTCTTT. Based on the CDR3 plus reference TRBV19 and TRBJ1-1, the full variable domain is DGGITQSPKYLFRKEGQNVTLSCEQNLNHDAMYWYRQDPGQGLRLIYYSQIVNDFQKGDIAEGYSVSREKKESFPLTVTSAQKNPTAFYLCASSRTARLNTEAFFGQGTRLTVV.

The chain joins TRBV28 to TRBJ2-2; 10 bases are a match to TRBD2. CDR1 and CDR2 (germline): MDHEN, SYDVKM. V gave up 5 bases and J gave up 0 bases; unmatched junction bases: 6. The CDR3 extends over 17 amino acids. The CDR3 sequence is CASSLDGLAANTGELFF. The DNA for the CDR3 is TGTGCCAGCAGTCTAGACGGACTAGCGGCGAACACCGGGGAGCTGTTTTTT.

Details on this clone: At one of its ends the junction is not consistent with the germline gene, which may arise from a read error. The chain links TRBV7-9 to TRBJ2-1; 13 bases line up with TRBD2. The CDR3 is 19 amino acids. Germline V lookup: CDR1 SEHNR, CDR2 FQNEAQ (reference sequence). Here the CDR3 DNA reads TGTGCCATCAGCTCACCGCAGATACTAGCGGGAGGGCTATACAATGAGCAGTTCTTC. Translated, it gives CAISSPQILAGGLYNEQFF.

The V and J genes are TRBV7-2 and TRBJ2-3; 9 bases match TRBD2. The CDR3 covers 16 residues. The germline V gene has CDR1 SGHTA and CDR2 FQGNSA. After removal of 1 base from V and 3 bases from J, the junction contained 5 bases not matched to a gene. In nucleotides, the CDR3 is TGTGCCAGCAGCTTAGGTTCTAGCGGGATGACAGATACGCAGTATTTT. Residues: CASSLGSSGMTDTQYF. The full variable domain, in which reference TRBV7-2 and TRBJ2-3 provide the parts outside the CDR3, is GAGVSQSPSNKVTEKGKDVELRCDPISGHTALYWYRQSLGQGLEFLIYFQGNSAPDKSGLPSDRFSAERTGGSVSTLTIQRTQQEDSAVYLCASSLGSSGMTDTQYFGPGTRLTVL.

The V and J genes are TRBV28 and TRBJ1-1; no clear D gene. V shed 3 bases and J shed 0 bases, with 8 bases lying between them. In germline, CDR1 is MDHEN, CDR2 SYDVKM. This CDR3 spans 14 amino acids. CDR3 sequence (DNA): TGTGCCAGCAGTTTTGGACGGCTGAACACTGAAGCTTTCTTT. Residues: CASSFGRLNTEAFF.

The rearrangement uses TRBV9 and TRBJ2-5, with D possibly TRBD1 on 6 matching bases. Between the trimmed V and J ends, which lost 4 bases and 5 bases, there was a span of 18 bases. This CDR3 contains 15 residues. CDR1 and CDR2 (germline): SGDLS, YYNGEE. The CDR3 coding sequence is TGTGCCAGCAGCCAACGAGGACAGTTTGGGGAGACCCAGTACTTC. Residues: CASSQRGQFGETQYF. The full variable domain, in which reference TRBV9 and TRBJ2-5 provide the parts outside the CDR3, is DSGVTQTPKHLITATGQRVTLRCSPRSGDLSVYWYQQSLDQGLQFLIQYYNGEERAKGNILERFSAQQFPDLHSELNLSSLELGDSALYFCASSQRGQFGETQYFGPGTRLLVL.

V gene TRBV28 combines with J gene TRBJ1-2; TRBD1 agrees at 12 bases. Germline CDR1 and CDR2: MDHEN and SYDVKM. V was pared by 5 bases and J by 4 bases, with 5 bases of the junction left unmatched. The CDR3 has 15 residues. The DNA of the CDR3 is TGTGCCAGCAGTATGGGACAGGGGGCCGGCTATGGCTACACCTTC. Translation gives CASSMGQGAGYGYTF.

J is TRBJ1-2 and V is TRBV6-5; weak D call: TRBD1 (5 bases). Germline CDR1 is MNHEY and CDR2 is SVGAGI. Trimming left V 7 bases short and J 5 bases short, with 20 bases between. This CDR3 comprises 15 residues. The CDR3 is CASTLNRGDGYGYTF. The DNA for the CDR3 is TGTGCCAGCACCCTTAACCGAGGGGACGGATATGGCTACACCTTC.

The V call is TRBV5-1, the J call TRBJ1-4; no reliable D call. CDR1 SGHRS and CDR2 YFSETQ come from the germline V gene. The length of the CDR3 is 14 residues. Trimming left V 0 bases short and J 3 bases short, with 6 bases between. The CDR3 reads CASSLGTSNEKLFF. CDR3 DNA: TGCGCCAGCAGCTTGGGGACTTCTAATGAAAAACTGTTTTTT.

This sequence joins TRBV27 and TRBJ2-6; TRBD1 matches 8 bases. The CDR3 runs to 16 residues. Per germline, CDR1 MNHEY and CDR2 SMNVEV (reference sequence). J lost 2 bases, V lost 3 bases, and 3 bases had no gene match. CDR3 sequence: CASSFTQGAGANVLTF. The CDR3 coding sequence is TGTGCCAGCAGTTTCACACAGGGGGCTGGGGCCAACGTCCTGACTTTC.

Only one count was recorded for this clone. The V and J genes are TRBV28 and TRBJ2-3, with 7 bases matching TRBD1. CDR1 MDHEN and CDR2 SYDVKM come from the germline V gene. J lost 1 base, V lost 5 bases, and 3 bases had no gene match. The CDR3 loop spans 14 amino acids. CDR3 region: CASSLGQGTDTQYF. The CDR3 bases are TGTGCCAGCAGTCTCGGACAGGGCACAGATACGCAGTATTTT.

The chain couples TRBV6-5 to TRBJ1-4; D call uncertain. The length of the CDR3 is 13 residues. Deletions cut 5 bases from V and 5 bases from J, with 9 bases between. Germline V gene lookup returns CDR1 MNHEY and CDR2 SVGAGI. The CDR3 protein is CASSQDGNEKLFF. CDR3 sequence (DNA): TGTGCCAGCAGTCAGGACGGAAATGAAAAACTGTTTTTT.